Each of the 6 T cell receptor beta chains below was sequenced from the same sample in a study of shared clonotypes between healthy human individuals. Profiled with immunoSEQ multiplex PCR; TCRdb holds only in-frame clones, not every one. The sample includes 1.4 million to 1.5 million clones, more than 95% seen only once; the top ten take approximately 1.2%. The material sequenced was naive CD4+ T cells sorted from blood. Subset described: CD45RA+ positively selected. Receptor source: a man aged 25 to 40 in good health.

The chain couples TRBV6-5 to TRBJ2-5; TRBD1 matches at 10 bases. The CDR3 contains 14 residues. Looked up from germline, CDR1 is MNHEY and CDR2 is SVGAGI. Trimming cost V 5 bases and J 4 bases; bases outside gene matches: 4. The chain's CDR3 is CASSPRQGAETQYF. In DNA, the CDR3 is TGTGCCAGCAGTCCCCGACAGGGGGCAGAGACCCAGTACTTC.

The chain links TRBV6-6 to TRBJ2-7; tentative D call: TRBD2 (5 bases). Deletions cut 2 bases from V and 7 bases from J, with 18 bases between. There are 15 residues in the CDR3. From germline, CDR1 is MNHNY and CDR2 SVGAGI (reference sequence). Written as DNA, the CDR3 is TGTGCCAGCAGTTACCGTCGCCCTTCGTCGGGGGAGCAGTACTTC. This encodes CASSYRRPSSGEQYF.

The chain joins TRBV15 to TRBJ2-7, with a weak D call TRBD1 (5 bases). Trimming cost V 1 base and J 2 bases, with 12 bases left between them. The CDR3 runs 15 residues. The germline V gene has CDR1 LNHNV and CDR2 YYDKDF (reference sequence). The CDR3 is CATSRAAGKPYEQYF. The DNA of the CDR3 is TGTGCCACCAGCAGAGCCGCAGGGAAACCCTACGAGCAGTACTTC. Full variable domain (outside the CDR3, taken from reference TRBV15 and TRBJ2-7): DAMVIQNPRYQVTQFGKPVTLSCSQTLNHNVMYWYQQKSSQAPKLLFHYYDKDFNNEADTPDNFQSRRPNTSFCFLDIRSPGLGDTAMYLCATSRAAGKPYEQYFGPGTRLTVT.

The rearrangement uses TRBV7-9 and TRBJ2-7; D assignment may be TRBD1 or TRBD2 (6 bases each). The length of the CDR3 is 15 residues. The germline V gene has CDR1 SEHNR and CDR2 FQNEAQ (reference sequence). V lost 9 bases to trimming and J lost 5 bases, with 23 bases between them. CDR3 sequence reads: CASRGTPGPYDEQYF. For the CDR3, the DNA is TGTGCCAGTAGGGGGACTCCGGGACCCTATGACGAGCAGTACTTC.

Notes on this clone: The sample holds other DNA sequences that translate to the same CDR3. This chain joins TRBV19 and TRBJ1-2; TRBD1 matches 8 bases. The trim removed 6 bases at V and 0 bases at J, leaving 0 bases unmatched. Germline lookup yields CDR1 LNHDA and CDR2 SQIVND (reference sequence). This CDR3 region has 13 residues. DNA for the CDR3: TGTGCCAGTAGCAGGGGGCCTAACTATGGCTACACCTTC. Translating it yields CASSRGPNYGYTF.

V usage is TRBV2 and J usage is TRBJ2-1; 8 bases map to TRBD2. Unmatched junction bases numbered 5, after V lost 4 bases and J lost 3 bases. Germline V gene lookup returns CDR1 SNHLY and CDR2 FYNNEI. CDR3 length: 15 amino acids. CDR3 coding DNA: TGTGCCAGCAGTGTTAGCGGGATAAGCTACAATGAGCAGTTCTTC. Its translation: CASSVSGISYNEQFF.